This T cell receptor (beta chain) came from a study of CD8 T cells in Susac syndrome. Each multiple sclerosis control was a treatment-naive patient with relapsing-remitting disease that was either stable or active. With random hexamers, about 0.5 to 1 ug RNA was reverse transcribed. Across 54 Vbeta and 13 Jbeta, TCR beta CDR3 was amplified with immunoSEQ multiplex PCR. MiXCR, applied by TCRdb to the immunoSEQ multiplex PCR reads, yields one record per CDR3 protein. The data hold 69,000 or so distinct CDR3 sequences, with around 96% observed a single time. V lost 9 bases, J lost 2 bases, and 13 bases lay in between. Germline assignment: CDR1 SGDLS and CDR2 YYNGEE. This CDR3 has 13 residues.

The receptor was derived from a human donor with multiple sclerosis. The gene calls are TRBV9 and TRBJ2-3; D may match TRBD1 or TRBD2 (5 bases each). Sequencing used CD8+ T cells from PBMCs. CDR3 region: CATNGGSTDTQYF. CDR3 DNA sequence: TGTGCCACCAATGGGGGTTCCACAGATACGCAGTATTTT. Filled out from reference TRBV9 and TRBJ2-3, the complete variable domain reads DSGVTQTPKHLITATGQRVTLRCSPRSGDLSVYWYQQSLDQGLQFLIQYYNGEERAKGNILERFSAQQFPDLHSELNLSSLELGDSALYFCATNGGSTDTQYFGPGTRLTVL.